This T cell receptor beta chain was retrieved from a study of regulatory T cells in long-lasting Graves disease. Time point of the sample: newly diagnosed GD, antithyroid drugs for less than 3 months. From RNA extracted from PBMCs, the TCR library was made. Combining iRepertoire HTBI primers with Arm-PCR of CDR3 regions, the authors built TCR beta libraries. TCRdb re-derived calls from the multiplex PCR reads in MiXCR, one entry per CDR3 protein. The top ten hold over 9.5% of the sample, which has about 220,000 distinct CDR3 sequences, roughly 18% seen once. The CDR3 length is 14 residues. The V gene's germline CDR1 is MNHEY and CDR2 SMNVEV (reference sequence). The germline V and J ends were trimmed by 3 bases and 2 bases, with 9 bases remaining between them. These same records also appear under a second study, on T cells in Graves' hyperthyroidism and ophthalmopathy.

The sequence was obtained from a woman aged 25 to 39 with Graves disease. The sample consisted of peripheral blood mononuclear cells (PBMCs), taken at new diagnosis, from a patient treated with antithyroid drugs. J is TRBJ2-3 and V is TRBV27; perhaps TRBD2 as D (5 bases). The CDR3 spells CASSLNDYTDTQYF. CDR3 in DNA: TGTGCCAGCAGTTTGAACGACTACACAGATACGCAGTATTTT.